Listed below are T cell receptor beta chains from one sample, sequenced in a study of regulatory T cells in long-lasting Graves disease. TCRdb called the multiplex PCR reads again in MiXCR, with one record for every CDR3 protein. The table includes around 400,000 distinct CDR3 sequences, roughly a sixth detected once. Sample: peripheral blood mononuclear cells (PBMCs), taken at new diagnosis, from a patient treated with antithyroid drugs. Every receptor here comes from a female donor with Graves disease. Each CDR3 is given with its conserved first and last residue. Fields, in order: J gene, clone size, D gene, V gene, CDR3 protein, CDR3 DNA. D genes are given only for firm matches. Clone size appears in some rows only: once, few, many, or a class for an expanded clone.

TRBJ2-5	many	NA	TRBV7-3	CASSLWGGGIETQYF	TGTGCCAGCAGCCTATGGGGTGGGGGAATTGAGACCCAGTACTTC
TRBJ2-1	NA	NA	TRBV12-3/TRBV12-4	CASSTQGGQFF	TGTGCCAGCAGCACCCAAGGCGGGCAGTTCTTC
TRBJ2-7	many	TRBD1	TRBV6-1	CASSERAGTGGLGQYF	TGTGCCAGCAGTGAACGCGCCGGGACAGGGGGGCTCGGGCAGTACTTC
TRBJ2-2	many	NA	TRBV12-3/TRBV12-4	CASSFRQKDTGELFF	TGTGCCAGCAGTTTCCGACAGAAGGACACCGGGGAGCTGTTTTTT
TRBJ2-1	many	NA	TRBV12-5	CASGLVTSQVNYNEQFF	TGTGCTAGTGGTTTGGTCACGTCGCAGGTCAACTACAATGAGCAGTTCTTC
TRBJ2-1	many	TRBD2	TRBV12-3/TRBV12-4	CASRETSGGETDNEQFF	TGTGCCAGCAGGGAGACTAGCGGGGGGGAGACGGACAATGAGCAGTTCTTC
TRBJ1-4	few	NA	TRBV20-1	CSASRLAGTTNEKLFF	TGCAGTGCCTCCCGACTAGCAGGGACGACTAATGAAAAACTGTTTTTT
TRBJ2-1	many	NA	TRBV12-3/TRBV12-4	CASSLVWSNPLSSYNEQFF	TGTGCCAGCAGTTTAGTTTGGTCTAATCCCCTGAGCTCCTACAATGAGCAGTTCTTC
TRBJ2-3	many	TRBD2	TRBV20-1	CSARDPSATSGRGTDTQYF	TGCAGTGCTAGAGATCCCTCGGCGACTAGCGGGAGGGGCACAGATACGCAGTATTTT
TRBJ1-3	many	TRBD1	TRBV6-2/TRBV6-3	CASSYSNRGSGNTIYF	TGTGCCAGCAGTTACTCGAACAGGGGTTCTGGAAACACCATATATTTT
TRBJ1-5	many	NA	TRBV3-1	CASSRTGRVDQPQHF	TGTGCCAGCAGCCGGACGGGACGAGTGGATCAGCCCCAGCATTTT
TRBJ2-7	many	NA	TRBV20-1	CSASGEGLPGTDYEQYF	TGCAGTGCTAGTGGGGAGGGGTTACCCGGGACAGACTACGAGCAGTACTTC
TRBJ1-1	NA	NA	TRBV30	CAWTQGTNTEAFF	TGTGCCTGGACGCAGGGGACGAACACTGAAGCTTTCTTT
TRBJ1-5	many	NA	TRBV28	CASSLGLLVGSNQPQHF	TGTGCCAGCAGTTTGGGACTGCTAGTCGGTAGCAATCAGCCCCAGCATTTT
TRBJ2-1	NA	TRBD1	TRBV12-3/TRBV12-4	CASSDRDRTLLYYNEQFF	TGTGCCAGCAGTGACCGGGACAGGACCCTGTTGTACTACAATGAGCAGTTCTTC
TRBJ1-5	NA	NA	TRBV2	CACSRGSNQPQHF	TGTGCCTGCAGCAGGGGATCCAATCAGCCCCAGCATTTT
TRBJ1-3	many	TRBD1	TRBV15	CATSSGMGEQGVGNTIYF	TGTGCCACCAGCAGTGGAATGGGAGAACAGGGGGTAGGAAACACCATATATTTT
TRBJ2-7	NA	TRBD2	TRBV12-3/TRBV12-4	CASSLGGSGRVLF	TGTGCCAGCAGTTTAGGAGGTAGCGGGAGAGTTCTTTTC
TRBJ2-3	many	NA	TRBV9	CASSPQDTQYF	TGTGCCAGCAGTCCCCAGGATACGCAGTATTTT
TRBJ1-2	many	NA	TRBV12-3/TRBV12-4	CASSRSFAPDGYTF	TGTGCCAGCAGCCGATCCTTCGCCCCTGATGGCTACACCTTC
TRBJ1-1	many	TRBD1	TRBV19	CASSVTDRDTEAFF	TGTGCCAGTAGCGTAACGGACAGGGACACTGAAGCTTTCTTT
TRBJ2-7	many	TRBD2	TRBV20-1	CSASAGGSFYEQYF	TGCAGTGCTAGTGCGGGAGGGTCGTTCTACGAGCAGTACTTC
TRBJ2-6	many	NA	TRBV10-2	CASRVSGAWGANVLTF	TGCGCCAGCAGAGTTTCGGGGGCTTGGGGGGCCAACGTCCTGACTTTC
TRBJ2-5	few	TRBD2	TRBV9	CASSPSGSSGIGGQETQYF	TGTGCCAGCAGCCCCAGCGGATCTAGCGGGATTGGAGGGCAAGAGACCCAGTACTTC
TRBJ2-5	NA	TRBD2	TRBV2	CASVPRGRYQETQYF	TGTGCCAGCGTCCCCCGCGGGAGGTACCAAGAGACCCAGTACTTC
TRBJ2-1	NA	TRBD2	TRBV7-9	CASSLLAGGEQFF	TGTGCCAGCAGCTTACTAGCGGGGGGTGAGCAGTTCTTC
TRBJ2-7	many	NA	TRBV12-3/TRBV12-4	CASSPAAGEQYF	TGTGCCAGCAGTCCAGCTGCCGGCGAGCAGTACTTC
TRBJ1-2	NA	NA	TRBV9	CASSAGNLDYGYTF	TGTGCCAGCAGCGCAGGAAATCTCGACTATGGCTACACCTTC
TRBJ2-1	many	NA	TRBV29-1	CSVEGRQFF	TGCAGCGTTGAGGGAAGGCAGTTCTTC
TRBJ2-1	many	NA	TRBV6-5	CASSYLSGDPSYNEQFF	TGTGCCAGCAGTTATCTCTCGGGCGACCCCTCCTACAATGAGCAGTTCTTC
TRBJ2-1	many	TRBD1	TRBV19	CASSIQGGSSYNEQFF	TGTGCCAGTAGTATACAAGGGGGCAGCTCCTACAATGAGCAGTTCTTC
TRBJ2-1	many	NA	TRBV6-2/TRBV6-3	CASSYSGSYNEQFF	TGTGCCAGCAGTTACAGCGGGTCCTACAATGAGCAGTTCTTC
TRBJ2-2	NA	NA	TRBV6-1	CASSDGVQGRPGELFF	TGTGCCAGCAGCGACGGCGTGCAGGGCCGTCCCGGGGAGCTGTTTTTT
TRBJ1-5	many	NA	TRBV11-2	CASSLGFNQPQHF	TGTGCCAGCAGCTTAGGGTTCAATCAGCCCCAGCATTTT
TRBJ1-2	many	NA	TRBV30	CAWSRDNYGYTF	TGTGCCTGGAGTAGGGATAACTATGGCTACACCTTC
TRBJ2-5	many	TRBD2	TRBV4-1	CASSPLQWGGQETQYF	TGCGCCAGCAGCCCCCTACAATGGGGGGGGCAAGAGACCCAGTACTTC
TRBJ2-1	many	NA	TRBV5-5	CASSSSSPRGEFF	TGTGCCAGCAGCTCCTCTTCACCCAGGGGGGAGTTCTTC
TRBJ2-1	NA	TRBD1	TRBV5-1	CASSLGDRGRNNEQFF	TGCGCCAGCAGCTTGGGAGACAGGGGGCGTAACAATGAGCAGTTCTTC
TRBJ1-1	many	NA	TRBV24-1	CATALKLTGTHTEAFF	TGTGCCACCGCCCTTAAACTGACAGGCACACACACTGAAGCTTTCTTT
TRBJ2-1	many	NA	TRBV7-2	CASSLLAHDEQFF	TGTGCCAGCAGCTTATTAGCGCACGATGAGCAGTTCTTC
TRBJ2-5	NA	NA	TRBV29-1	CSVAGAAMETQYF	TGCAGCGTCGCGGGGGCCGCAATGGAGACCCAGTACTTC
TRBJ2-1	many	NA	TRBV11-3	CASSLGFGRTTYNEQFF	TGTGCCAGCAGCTTAGGGTTCGGGCGGACCACCTACAATGAGCAGTTCTTC
TRBJ1-2	many	NA	TRBV20-1	CSASRGSLGGYTF	TGCAGTGCTTCCAGGGGTTCCCTTGGCGGCTACACCTTC
TRBJ1-4	many	NA	TRBV6-1	CASSGWARDPNEKLFF	TGTGCCAGCAGTGGATGGGCGAGGGACCCTAATGAAAAACTGTTTTTT
TRBJ2-5	NA	TRBD2	TRBV7-3	CASSLVAGGRETQYF	TGTGCCAGCAGCTTAGTAGCGGGAGGTCGGGAGACCCAGTACTTC
TRBJ1-2	NA	NA	TRBV20-1	CSASERDLRGGYTF	TGCAGTGCTAGTGAACGGGACCTAAGGGGCGGCTACACCTTC
TRBJ2-3	many	NA	TRBV7-2	CASSLTRQGTDTQYF	TGTGCCAGCAGCCTAACCAGGCAGGGCACAGATACGCAGTATTTT